The entry below gives a single T cell receptor (beta chain) sequence along with its context. This CDR3 spans 16 amino acids. V was pared by 3 bases and J by 4 bases, with 16 bases between. This table comes from immunoSEQ multiplex PCR, and its TCRdb copy is limited to in-frame clones, with some not included. Among roughly 60,000 clones listed, 90% to 96% were seen once. The data were taken from a study of cytomegalovirus exposure and HLA in healthy donors. The sequenced material came from PBMCs. The chain joins TRBV23-1 to TRBJ1-5, with D perhaps matching TRBD1 (6 bases). TRBV23-1 is given ORF status, its function remaining uncertain. This TCR was recovered from a man aged 18 to 29 in good health and CMV-seronegative. The CDR3 bases are TGCGCCAGCAGTCACTTGAGACAGGAGCAAAATCAGCCCCAGCATTTT. It codes for CASSHLRQEQNQPQHF.